The clone carrying this T cell receptor beta chain was recorded only once. Its matching antigen is unknown. The data stem from a study of shared clonotypes between healthy human individuals. General study results and limits: In a few donors, 4.5% to 5.5% of naive CD4 clonotypes appeared in common. Generation probability values for non-shared clonotypes were lower than those for clonotypes shared by all four donors. Owing to a small donor count, the genetic and exposure-history diversity represented was limited.

When replicate PCRs were run on sorted subsets, they used about 200 ng DNA, tens of thousands of T cell genomes. Clones were sequenced by immunoSEQ multiplex PCR, and TCRdb holds only the in-frame ones, with some missing. The data contain about 2 million clones, roughly 94% of them singletons. The ends were cut back, 6 bases at V and 6 bases at J, with 12 bases in the middle. The CDR3 length is 13 residues. The V gene's germline CDR1 is SNHLY and CDR2 FYNNEI. In the naive CD8 group, cells lacked CD45RO and were positively selected for CCR7, so terminally differentiated effector memory CD45RA+ cells were left out.

The V gene is TRBV2, the J gene TRBJ2-1; no definite D call. This clonotype originated in a young man in good health. Input material: naive CD8+ T cells sorted from blood. This CDR3 reads CASRAAVANEQFF. The CDR3 nucleotides read TGTGCCAGCAGGGCCGCGGTGGCCAATGAGCAGTTCTTC.